This TCR beta chain was sequenced during a study of post-analysis software for immune sequencing data (dated by TCRdb to the mid-2010s). Background on the whole study: Recorded disease courses included relapsing-remitting, secondary progressive and progressive-relapsing multiple sclerosis, with some patients lacking subtype annotation. The multiple sclerosis patient repertoires were compared with around ten previously published healthy control repertoires from donors aged roughly 6 to 25 years. A subset of samples was prepared in parallel using single-end sample barcoding, then pooled and co-amplified after Illumina adapter ligation. Overall study outcomes, separate from this receptor: Several TRBV segments, including TRBV5-6, TRBV5-1 and TRBV20-1, were significantly more frequent in patients than controls. Compared with controls, multiple sclerosis patients had significantly lower normalized Chao1 diversity, a finding suggesting substantial peripheral T-cell clonal expansion. Direct clustering with F measure showed strong co-clustering of samples prepared in the same batch, prompting a batch-effect correction. The control group was slightly older than the multiple sclerosis patient group.

TCR beta repertoires were profiled from peripheral blood of some 13 young patients with multiple sclerosis to demonstrate the VDJtools post-analysis software. The patients with multiple sclerosis were children and adolescents between roughly 6 and 16 years of age. For this clonotype: What antigen it recognizes has not been identified. Base qualities are not recorded, but no much larger clone differs from it by a single base.

Libraries were built with PCR. Instrument used: Illumina HiSeq 2500. To reduce PCR and sequencing biases, unique molecular identifiers were incorporated into the TCR beta cDNA libraries. Approximately 500,000 cDNA molecules were obtained per 1 to 10 million input T cells, so each molecule approximated one T cell. The same protocol used for the earlier healthy control dataset was applied to prepare and sequence the patient libraries. Within a given batch, samples were prepared together, multiplexed and sequenced on the same HiSeq lane. As for how the authors treated the data: Raw barcoded reads were processed with MIGEC, and single-read molecular identifier groups were discarded before consensus assembly and CDR3 extraction. Clonotype tables were post-analysed with VDJtools, and diversity was normalized by down-sampling all datasets to the smallest sample size. To correct batch-related cross-sample contamination, repertoire overlap clustering matched CDR3 amino acid sequences but not nucleotide sequences. The public reads were reanalyzed by TCRdb: fastp trimming at Q25, MiXCR alignment, in-frame beta chains only. Identical CDR3 protein sequences are pooled into one entry, listed with their most common genes and DNA. TCRdb assigned the V and J calls; the authors' analysis was not used. The sample table lists approximately 660,000 distinct CDR3 sequences, approximately 59% of them with a count of one. The ten largest clones add up to about 11% of the sample.

The CDR3 measures 14 amino acids from cysteine to phenylalanine. CDR3 DNA is the only sequence kept; it has 42 bases, read in frame from the first base. CDR1 DFQATT and CDR2 SNEGSKA were looked up in the germline V gene (reference sequence). V is clipped by 1 base and J by 3 bases, and the sequence between their germline boundaries is 13 bases long. The receptor was isolated from a girl aged 2 to 10 with multiple sclerosis. The sequenced sample was blood. The V gene is TRBV20-1 and the J gene is TRBJ2-7; D gene: possibly TRBD1, on 5 matching bases. The nucleotides read TGCAGTGCTAGAGCAGGGCGGTCGGTCTACGAGCAGTACTTC. This codes for CSARAGRSVYEQYF.